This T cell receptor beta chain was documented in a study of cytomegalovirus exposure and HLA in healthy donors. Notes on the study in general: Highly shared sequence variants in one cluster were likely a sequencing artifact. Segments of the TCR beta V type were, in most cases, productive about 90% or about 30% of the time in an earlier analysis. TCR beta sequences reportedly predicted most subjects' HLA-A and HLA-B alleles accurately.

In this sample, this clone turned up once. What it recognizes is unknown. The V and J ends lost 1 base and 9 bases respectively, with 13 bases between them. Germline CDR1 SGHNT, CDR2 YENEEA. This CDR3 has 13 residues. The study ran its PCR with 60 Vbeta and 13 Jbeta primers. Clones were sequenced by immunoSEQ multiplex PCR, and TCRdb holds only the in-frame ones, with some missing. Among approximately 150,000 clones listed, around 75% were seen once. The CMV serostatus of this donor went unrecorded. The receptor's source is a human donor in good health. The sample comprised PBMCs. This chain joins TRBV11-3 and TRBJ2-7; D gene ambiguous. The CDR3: CASSLATAAGQYF. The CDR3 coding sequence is TGTGCCAGCAGCTTAGCCACCGCGGCCGGGCAGTACTTC.